This T cell receptor (beta chain) was identified during a study of response to subunit inactivated influenza vaccine. The CDR3 extends over 15 amino acids. The germline V gene encodes CDR1 SGHVS and CDR2 FQNEAQ. Worth noting for this clonotype: The antigen is unknown. One junction end disagrees with the germline gene, perhaps due to a read error.

General observations from the study: Authors suggested seasonal influenza vaccinations each recruit few new T cells.

TCRdb recomputed calls from the RT-PCR reads with MiXCR, one row per CDR3 protein. The data show 700,000 to 900,000 distinct CDR3 sequences, roughly 20% seen once. The sequence came from a middle-aged man who received an inactivated influenza vaccine. The chain employs TRBV7-8 and TRBJ1-2, with D tentatively TRBD1 (6 bases). Sequencing used PBMCs from blood, obtained 5 days after vaccination. DNA of the CDR3: TGTGCCAGCAGCTTAGGGAACAGGGAGGACTATGCCTACACCTTC. This sequence encodes CASSLGNREDYAYTF. The entire variable domain, with the rest obtained from reference TRBV7-8 and TRBJ1-2, is as follows: GAGVSQSPRYKVAKRGQDVALRCDPISGHVSLFWYQQALGQGPEFLTYFQNEAQLDKSGLPSDRFFAERPEGSVSTLKIQRTQQEDSAVYLCASSLGNREDYAYTFGSGTRLTVV.